The 28 T cell receptor beta chains reported below all come from one sample, sequenced in a study of cytomegalovirus exposure and HLA in healthy donors. Assay: immunoSEQ multiplex PCR; the TCRdb copy retains only in-frame clones and omits some. The repertoire holds 150,000 to 200,000 clones, with about 89% as singletons. The sequencing sample was made of PBMCs. All receptors derive from a woman younger than 30 in good health and CMV-seropositive.

This clone was counted between two and nine times. The V gene is TRBV25-1, the J gene TRBJ2-5; perhaps TRBD2 as D (5 bases). Trimming pared 6 bases from V and 0 bases from J, leaving 11 bases between. The CDR3 has 14 amino acids. Germline CDR1 is MGHDK and CDR2 is SYGVNS. In DNA, the CDR3 is TGTGCCAGCAGGTTGAGCGGATACCAAGAGACCCAGTACTTC. Protein sequence: CASRLSGYQETQYF.

Concerning this clone: The junction shows a germline mismatch at one end, possibly a read error. The J gene is TRBJ2-7, the V gene TRBV4-2; 8 nucleotides match TRBD2. The CDR3 runs to 14 residues. The germline gives CDR1 LGHNA, CDR2 YNFKEQ. The CDR3 DNA sequence: TGTGCCGGCAGCCAAGAGTCGGGGGGGCTCGAGCAGTACTTC. Amino acid sequence: CAGSQESGGLEQYF.

This clone was observed once. The genes are TRBV5-1 and TRBJ2-2; TRBD2 aligns across 7 bases. V gave up 1 base and J gave up 2 bases; unmatched junction bases: 8. This CDR3 region has 17 residues. In germline, CDR1 is SGHRS, CDR2 YFSETQ. The CDR3 loop is CASSLPSLADNTGELFF. The DNA for the CDR3 is TGCGCCAGCAGCTTGCCAAGCCTAGCGGATAACACCGGGGAGCTGTTTTTT. Using reference TRBV5-1 and TRBJ2-2 for the parts outside the CDR3, the full variable domain is KAGVTQTPRYLIKTRGQQVTLSCSPISGHRSVSWYQQTPGQGLQFLFEYFSETQRNKGNFPGRFSGRQFSNSRSEMNVSTLELGDSALYLCASSLPSLADNTGELFFGEGSRLTVL.

This clone was seen only once. V is TRBV28 and J is TRBJ1-1; D is unresolved. V shed 7 bases and J shed 1 base, with 7 bases lying between them. This CDR3 is built from 12 residues. Germline values: CDR1 MDHEN, CDR2 SYDVKM. Here the CDR3 reads CASIAGNTEAFF. The CDR3 nucleotides read TGTGCCAGCATTGCGGGGAACACTGAAGCTTTCTTT.

The J gene is TRBJ2-7, the V gene TRBV15; possibly TRBD1 for D (6 bases). In germline, CDR1 is LNHNV, CDR2 YYDKDF (reference sequence). V shed 9 bases and J shed 2 bases, with 20 bases lying between them. The CDR3 spans 15 residues. CDR3 coding DNA: TGTGCCACGGCCGCTACAGGGATGGGGACCTACGAGCAGTACTTC. Its translation: CATAATGMGTYEQYF.

The chain recombines TRBV28 with TRBJ1-1, with 7 bases fitting TRBD1. Germline assignment: CDR1 MDHEN and CDR2 SYDVKM. V was clipped by 3 bases and J by 7 bases; unmatched bases: 11. This CDR3 has 15 residues. The CDR3 spells CASSLPPPGQLEAFF. The CDR3 bases are TGTGCCAGCAGTTTGCCGCCCCCGGGACAGCTTGAAGCTTTCTTT.

The gene calls are TRBV4-2 and TRBJ2-3; the match to TRBD2 covers 8 bases. The CDR3 loop spans 16 amino acids. With V trimmed by 3 bases and J by 1 base, 6 bases remained unmatched. Germline V gene data show CDR1 as LGHNA and CDR2 as YNFKEQ. In DNA form, the CDR3 reads TGTGCCAGCAGCCATATAAGCGGGAGACGCACAGATACGCAGTATTTT. Protein product: CASSHISGRRTDTQYF.

The V call is TRBV25-1, the J call TRBJ2-3; D possibly corresponds to TRBD2 (6 bases). The CDR3 extends over 15 amino acids. The germline V gene has CDR1 MGHDK and CDR2 SYGVNS. The V and J ends lost 3 bases and 4 bases respectively, with 14 bases between them. CDR3 loop: CASSDVRGIADTQYF. Written as DNA, the CDR3 is TGTGCCAGCAGTGACGTCCGGGGGATCGCAGATACGCAGTATTTT.

The V and J genes are TRBV19 and TRBJ2-2; TRBD2 agrees at 10 bases. Germline CDR1 LNHDA, CDR2 SQIVND (reference sequence). The J segment lost 7 bases and the V segment lost 4 bases, leaving 6 bases of the junction unmatched. This CDR3 comprises 15 residues. CDR3 protein: CASSNLAGELGELFF. The CDR3 DNA reads TGTGCCAGTAGTAATCTAGCGGGAGAACTCGGGGAGCTGTTTTTT.

The table lists this clone with a count of one. The V and J genes are TRBV11-3 and TRBJ2-1; 9 bases align to TRBD1. V trimming: 5 bases; J trimming: 6 bases; junction bases outside the gene matches: 8. The CDR3 covers 15 residues. Germline lookup yields CDR1 SGHNT and CDR2 YENEEA. The CDR3 nucleotides read TGTGCCAGCAGCACCTGGACAGGGGACCCCAATGAGCAGTTCTTC. Translation gives CASSTWTGDPNEQFF. Based on the CDR3 plus reference TRBV11-3 and TRBJ2-1, the full variable domain is EAGVVQSPRYKIIEKKQPVAFWCNPISGHNTLYWYLQNLGQGPELLIRYENEEAVDDSQLPKDRFSAERLKGVDSTLKIQPAELGDSAVYLCASSTWTGDPNEQFFGPGTRLTVL.

The chain employs TRBV4-3 and TRBJ2-3, with 7 bases identical to TRBD1. The V and J ends lost 4 bases and 0 bases, in that order; junction bases with no gene match: 4. The germline V gene encodes CDR1 LGHNA and CDR2 YSLEER. The CDR3 runs to 15 residues. The CDR3 nucleotides read TGCGCCAGCAGCCCGGGACAGAGCAGCACAGATACGCAGTATTTT. Translated, it gives CASSPGQSSTDTQYF.

This chain joins TRBV7-6 and TRBJ2-7; tentatively, D is TRBD2 (6 bases). Germline CDR1 reads SGHVS; CDR2 reads FNYEAQ. The CDR3 extends over 16 amino acids. Deletions cut 1 base from V and 2 bases from J, with 15 bases between. The CDR3 spells CASSLGAGTGTYEQYF. The CDR3 nucleotides are TGTGCCAGCAGCTTAGGTGCCGGGACTGGAACCTACGAGCAGTACTTC.

This rearrangement joins TRBV19 to TRBJ2-7, with TRBD1 identical over 11 bases. J lost 5 bases, V lost 7 bases, and 10 bases had no gene match. Looked up from germline, CDR1 is LNHDA and CDR2 is SQIVND (reference sequence). There are 15 residues in the CDR3. The CDR3 nucleotides read TGTGCCAGTATGGGAACCGGGACAGGGGGTCACGAGCAGTACTTC. It yields the protein CASMGTGTGGHEQYF.

The CDR3 region has the DNA TGTGCCAGCGGGACTAGCAATAGTGAGCAGTTCTTC. Encoded protein: CASGTSNSEQFF. The V call is TRBV28, the J call TRBJ2-1; TRBD2 matches at 9 bases. The CDR3 totals 12 residues. V was pared by 8 bases and J by 9 bases, with 5 bases of the junction left unmatched. Germline-derived CDR1 and CDR2 are MDHEN and SYDVKM.

The V and J genes are TRBV4-1 and TRBJ2-7, with D perhaps TRBD2 (6 bases). This CDR3 is built from 13 residues. CDR1 MGHRA and CDR2 YSYEKL come from the germline V gene. V shed 0 bases and J shed 8 bases, with 11 bases lying between them. DNA of the CDR3: TGCGCCAGCAGCCAAGAAACTAGCTTCAAGCAGTACTTC. Translated, it gives CASSQETSFKQYF.

The chain has TRBV5-4 and TRBJ1-4; tentatively, D is TRBD1 (5 bases). The CDR3 loop spans 16 amino acids. V gave up 4 bases and J gave up 3 bases, with 16 bases separating them. CDR1 and CDR2 (germline): SGHNT, YYREEE (reference sequence). The CDR3 DNA follows: TGTGCCAGCAGCCAGGGTCCTTTTATGGCTAATGAAAAACTGTTTTTT. Protein product: CASSQGPFMANEKLFF.

The chain joins TRBV18 to TRBJ2-1; D is undetermined. With 5 bases removed from V and 1 base from J, the gap between germline ends came to 12 bases. The CDR3 is made up of 15 amino acids. The germline V gene has CDR1 KGHSH and CDR2 LQKENI. In DNA form, the CDR3 reads TGTGCCAGCTCAACGGGTCCGGTATCCTACAATGAGCAGTTCTTC. Translating it yields CASSTGPVSYNEQFF. The full variable domain, in which reference TRBV18 and TRBJ2-1 provide the parts outside the CDR3, is NAGVMQNPRHLVRRRGQEARLRCSPMKGHSHVYWYRQLPEEGLKFMVYLQKENIIDESGMPKERFSAEFPKEGPSILRIQQVVRGDSAAYFCASSTGPVSYNEQFFGPGTRLTVL.

The chain couples TRBV6-1 to TRBJ1-1; no definite D call. CDR1 and CDR2 (germline): MNHNS, SASEGT. Trimming removed 7 bases from V and 1 base from J, with 7 bases in between. This CDR3 is built from 12 residues. CDR3 sequence (DNA): TGTGCCAGCACCCTCTCGAACACTGAAGCTTTCTTT. Translating it yields CASTLSNTEAFF.

A single count supports this clone. This chain connects TRBV29-1 to TRBJ2-4; D is ambiguous. Germline V gene sequence: CDR1 SQVTM, CDR2 ANQGSEA. The CDR3 length is 13 residues. Trimming cost V 6 bases and J 8 bases, with 17 bases left between them. The CDR3 bases are TGCAGCGTCCCCTCCACAATGGTTGACATTCAGTACTTC. Translation: CSVPSTMVDIQYF.

The rearrangement uses TRBV6-1 and TRBJ1-4; D may be TRBD1 (5 bases). CDR1 is MNHNS, CDR2 SASEGT, per germline. The V end was cut by 6 bases, the J end by 2 bases, with 10 bases between. The CDR3 consists of 14 residues. CDR3 bases: TGTGCCAGCAGAAAACAGGTCACTAATGAAAAACTGTTTTTT. Translated, it gives CASRKQVTNEKLFF.

The chain combines TRBV11-2 with TRBJ2-2; 8 bases match TRBD1. Germline V gene data show CDR1 as SGHAT and CDR2 as FQNNGV. The CDR3 has 16 residues. Trimming took 3 bases from V and 6 from J; bases not matched to a gene: 9. CDR3 DNA sequence: TGTGCCAGCAGCTTGCGCGCCAGGGGGCGCCCCGGGGAGCTGTTTTTT. As protein: CASSLRARGRPGELFF.

This chain uses TRBV19 with TRBJ1-1; 7 bases are shared with TRBD1. The germline CDR1 and CDR2 sequences are LNHDA and SQIVND (reference sequence). J lost 4 bases, V lost 5 bases, and 10 bases had no gene match. The CDR3 has 15 residues. CDR3 DNA: TGTGCCAGTAGTGACCCAGGTCAGGGGGTCACTGAAGCTTTCTTT. This translates into CASSDPGQGVTEAFF.

This chain joins TRBV10-2 and TRBJ2-7, with 10 bases that match TRBD2. The length of the CDR3 is 15 residues. Unmatched junction bases numbered 6, after V lost 5 bases and J lost 2 bases. CDR1 is WSHSY, CDR2 SAAADI, per germline. The CDR3 bases are TGCGCCAGCAGTCCAACACTAGCGGGGACCTACGAGCAGTACTTC. This codes for CASSPTLAGTYEQYF.

The V call is TRBV28, the J call TRBJ2-7, with D perhaps matching TRBD1 (5 bases). V dropped 5 bases and J dropped 4 bases, with 12 bases sitting between them. The CDR3 covers 13 residues. Germline V gene sequence: CDR1 MDHEN, CDR2 SYDVKM. The CDR3 here is CASSPPDRYEQYF. CDR3 nucleotide sequence: TGTGCCAGCAGTCCTCCCGACAGATACGAGCAGTACTTC.

The chain is built from TRBV4-1 and TRBJ1-5, with D uncertain. This CDR3 contains 17 residues. V lost 1 base and J lost 0, with 13 bases in between. Germline V gene sequence: CDR1 MGHRA, CDR2 YSYEKL. CDR3 sequence: CASSQVDMGFSNQPQHF. For the CDR3, the DNA is TGCGCCAGCAGCCAAGTGGATATGGGCTTTAGCAATCAGCCCCAGCATTTT.

The chain recombines TRBV10-1 with TRBJ1-1, with unresolved D. The CDR3 consists of 13 residues. Germline V lookup: CDR1 WNHNN, CDR2 SYGVQD (reference sequence). V was shortened by 2 bases and J by 2 bases, with 6 bases between the two germline ends. CDR3: CASSELFNTEAFF. For the CDR3, the DNA is TGCGCCAGCAGTGAGCTATTTAACACTGAAGCTTTCTTT.

The genes are TRBV6-1 and TRBJ1-2; D not resolved. The V end lost 0 bases, the J end lost 4 bases, and 6 bases lay between the germline ends. Germline loops: CDR1 MNHNS, CDR2 SASEGT. The length of the CDR3 is 13 residues. CDR3 nucleotide sequence: TGTGCCAGCAGTGAAGCAGGGAGCTATGGCTACACCTTC. The encoded protein is CASSEAGSYGYTF.

The rearrangement links TRBV7-6 to TRBJ2-3, with 8 bases matching TRBD2. The CDR3 has 15 amino acids. The germline gives CDR1 SGHVS, CDR2 FNYEAQ. Germline trimming cut 5 bases from V and 1 base from J; bases unmatched to any gene: 5. The CDR3 nucleotides are TGTGCCAGCAGCCCGAGGACTAGCCGCACAGATACGCAGTATTTT. Protein product: CASSPRTSRTDTQYF.